This T cell receptor beta chain was observed in a study of control samples from healthy donors and cancer patients (dated by TCRdb to 2020 to 2022). The protocol used for the library was the immunoSEQ multiplex PCR assay. TCRdb took over this immuneACCESS table, retaining in-frame rearrangements with V and J assigned. Such tables are incomplete; in checked studies, under half of the missing clones stem from an unresolved V gene, and the remainder is unexplained. This sample is represented by some 150,000 clones; around 92% of them were singletons. Of the sample, approximately 3.4% falls within the top ten clones. About this clone itself: No antigen is known for it. No clone much larger than this one lies a single base away; base qualities are absent.

The sequence was collected from a young man in good health. Sequenced sample: blood.

The sequenced DNA: TGCAGTGCTAGTCGGGACCGGGGGGTTAACTACGAGCAGTACTTC. This translates into CSASRDRGVNYEQYF. The V and J segments used are TRBV20-1 and TRBJ2-7; 7 middle bases align to TRBD2. The CDR3 contains 15 residues, cysteine and phenylalanine counted. Kept here is only the CDR3 DNA, which spans 45 bases and is read in frame from base 1. CDR1 is given as DFQATT and CDR2 as SNEGSKA, both from the germline V gene (reference sequence). The germline V and J ends show losses of 3 bases and 3 bases respectively, and no gene match explains 11 bases of the junction.